This is a list of T cell receptor beta chains from one sample in a study of T-cell memory formation after mild COVID-19. TCRdb itself ran the 5' RACE reads through MiXCR, one entry per CDR3 protein. This table holds about 400,000 distinct CDR3 sequences, 20% to 30% found once. The sequenced sample was PBMCs or a T cell subset sorted from them (not recorded which). The receptors were sampled from an adult woman who had mild COVID-19 (a few samples of this study predate the infection). Cell type and time point are not known. Each CDR3 is given with its conserved first and last residue. D genes are given only for firm matches. Size tells how often a clone was seen (once, few, many) or the class of an expanded clone, and some rows leave it out.

size: NA; V: TRBV5-1; D: TRBD2; J: TRBJ2-3; DNA: TGCGCCAGCAGGCAGACTAGCGATAGCACAGATACGCAGTATTTT; CDR3: CASRQTSDSTDTQYF
size: NA; V: TRBV20-1; D: NA; J: TRBJ2-5; DNA: TGCAGTGCTAGGGCCGGGACTCGTTACCAAGAGACCCAGTACTTC; CDR3: CSARAGTRYQETQYF
size: many; V: TRBV7-2; D: TRBD2; J: TRBJ2-3; DNA: TGTGCCAGCAGCTCGGGGGGGTTCACAGATACGCAGTATTTT; CDR3: CASSSGGFTDTQYF
size: NA; V: TRBV5-6; D: TRBD1; J: TRBJ1-4; DNA: TGTGCCAGCAGCCTGAAACAGGGGCTTTTCGAAAAACTGTTTTTT; CDR3: CASSLKQGLFEKLFF
size: few; V: TRBV6-6; D: TRBD1; J: TRBJ1-5; DNA: TGTGCCAGCGCTGGGACAGGGGATGGCAATCAGCCCCAGCATTTT; CDR3: CASAGTGDGNQPQHF
size: few; V: TRBV9; D: NA; J: TRBJ2-3; DNA: TGTGCCAGCAGCGTTTACAGAGAGCCCACAGATACGCAGTATTTT; CDR3: CASSVYREPTDTQYF
size: many; V: TRBV12-3/TRBV12-4; D: NA; J: TRBJ1-1; DNA: TGTGCCAGCAGTCCGGGACGGCTGAACACTGAAGCTTTCTTT; CDR3: CASSPGRLNTEAFF
size: many; V: TRBV5-1; D: TRBD1; J: TRBJ2-5; DNA: TGCGCCAGCAGCCCGGGACAGGGAGGAGGGTACCAAGAGACCCAGTACTTC; CDR3: CASSPGQGGGYQETQYF
size: few; V: TRBV20-1; D: TRBD2; J: TRBJ2-1; DNA: TGCAGTGCTAGAGATGCGTCTAGCGGAGGCAATGAGCAGTTCTTC; CDR3: CSARDASSGGNEQFF
size: few; V: TRBV7-8; D: TRBD2; J: TRBJ2-2; DNA: TGTGCCAGCAGCACGGGACTAGCGGGGGAGCTGTTTTTT; CDR3: CASSTGLAGELFF
size: few; V: TRBV7-9; D: NA; J: TRBJ2-3; DNA: TGTGCCAGCAGTCCCAGGGCAGGCACAGATACGCAGTATTTT; CDR3: CASSPRAGTDTQYF
size: NA; V: TRBV13; D: NA; J: TRBJ2-2; DNA: TGTGCCAGCAGCCCGCACAGGATTAACACCGGGGAGCTGTTTTTT; CDR3: CASSPHRINTGELFF
size: NA; V: TRBV6-6; D: NA; J: TRBJ2-7; DNA: TGTGCCAGCAGTTCGGACTTTTACGAGCAGTACTTC; CDR3: CASSSDFYEQYF
size: NA; V: TRBV5-6; D: TRBD2; J: TRBJ2-7; DNA: TGTGCCAGCAGCTTGGGAGGCGGGAGGGACTCCTACGAGCAGTACTTC; CDR3: CASSLGGGRDSYEQYF
size: many; V: TRBV9; D: TRBD2; J: TRBJ2-5; DNA: TGTGCCAGCAGTGCCGGGACTAGCCCCCAGCAAGAGACCCAGTACTTC; CDR3: CASSAGTSPQQETQYF
size: few; V: TRBV5-1; D: NA; J: TRBJ1-1; DNA: TGCGCCAGCAGCTTGGAGCAGGCACTCACGAACACTGAAGCTTTCTTT; CDR3: CASSLEQALTNTEAFF
size: NA; V: TRBV12-3/TRBV12-4; D: NA; J: TRBJ1-2; DNA: TGTGCCAGCAAGGGGACACCGGCCCATTTCTATGGCTACACCTTC; CDR3: CASKGTPAHFYGYTF
size: NA; V: TRBV7-2; D: TRBD1; J: TRBJ1-4; DNA: TGTGCCAGCAGCACCGGGACAGGGGCAACTAATGAAAAACTGTTTTTT; CDR3: CASSTGTGATNEKLFF
size: NA; V: TRBV12-3/TRBV12-4; D: NA; J: TRBJ2-1; DNA: TGTGCCAGCAGTTTAGGGGTTCTCAATGAGCAGTTCTTC; CDR3: CASSLGVLNEQFF
size: few; V: TRBV5-6; D: NA; J: TRBJ2-7; DNA: TGTGCCAGCAGCTTGTCCCAGGCCTACGAGCAGTACTTC; CDR3: CASSLSQAYEQYF
size: NA; V: TRBV18; D: TRBD1; J: TRBJ1-1; DNA: TGTGCCAGCTCACCGGACAGGGGGAATGAAGCTTTCTTT; CDR3: CASSPDRGNEAFF
size: many; V: TRBV11-3; D: NA; J: TRBJ2-1; DNA: TGTGCCAGCAGCTTAGCCGGGCACGGCCTCTACAATGAGCAGTTCTTC; CDR3: CASSLAGHGLYNEQFF
size: many; V: TRBV6-1; D: NA; J: TRBJ2-7; DNA: TGTGCCAGCAGTGAAAGTCGCACAGTAAATTCCTACGAGCAGTACTTC; CDR3: CASSESRTVNSYEQYF
size: few; V: TRBV12-3/TRBV12-4; D: NA; J: TRBJ1-3; DNA: TGTGCCAGCAGTTTCGGGTTCTCTGGAAACACCATATATTTT; CDR3: CASSFGFSGNTIYF
size: few; V: TRBV12-3/TRBV12-4; D: NA; J: TRBJ1-2; DNA: TGTGCCAGCAGCCTGGGGGGGATGTGGAACTATGGCTACACCTTC; CDR3: CASSLGGMWNYGYTF
size: NA; V: TRBV29-1; D: NA; J: TRBJ2-7; DNA: TGCAGCGTTCTAGCCACCAGCTCCTACGAGCAGTACTTC; CDR3: CSVLATSSYEQYF
size: NA; V: TRBV4-3; D: NA; J: TRBJ2-3; DNA: TGCGCCAGCAGCCCTACAACTAGCACAGATACGCAGTATTTT; CDR3: CASSPTTSTDTQYF
size: NA; V: TRBV5-6; D: TRBD1; J: TRBJ2-7; DNA: TGTGCCAGCAGCTCGAACAGGGGCCACGAGCAGTACTTC; CDR3: CASSSNRGHEQYF
size: NA; V: TRBV2; D: NA; J: TRBJ2-5; DNA: TGTGCCAGCAGTGGACAACAGGCAACGGAGACCCAGTACTTC; CDR3: CASSGQQATETQYF